This is a list of T cell receptor beta chains from one sample in a study of identical twins. TCRdb re-analysed the 5' RACE reads in MiXCR, keeping a single row per CDR3 protein. The sample has a few hundred thousand distinct CDR3 sequences; about 15% are singletons. These data also featured in a second study, about yellow fever vaccine responses in identical twins.

Sequencing was performed on CD4+ T cells sorted from blood. Every receptor here comes from a woman aged 18-30 years in good health. Both conserved end residues are part of each CDR3. D genes are given only for firm matches. Clone size is not always given. Where it is, it says once, few, many or a class for expanded clones.

j_call	d_call	clone_size	v_call	cdr3_nt	cdr3_aa
TRBJ2-5	NA	few	TRBV20-1	TGCAGTGCTAGCGCCCCCGTACGTTTCATAGGCCAGACACAAGAGACCCAGTACTTC	CSASAPVRFIGQTQETQYF
TRBJ2-5	NA	few	TRBV12-3/TRBV12-4	TGTGCCAGCAGTTCCATAGAGAGGGCAGAGACCCAGTACTTC	CASSSIERAETQYF
TRBJ1-4	TRBD1	NA	TRBV3-1	TGTGCCAGCAGCCAAGTGGGGACAGTTAATGAAAAACTGTTTTTT	CASSQVGTVNEKLFF
TRBJ2-3	TRBD2	many	TRBV20-1	TGCAGTGCTAGTCGGGGTCTAGCGGGGGTCGATACGCAGTATTTT	CSASRGLAGVDTQYF
TRBJ1-2	NA	NA	TRBV7-9	TGTGCCAGCAGCTTAGTCTGGCAGGGAGGATATGGCTACACCTTC	CASSLVWQGGYGYTF
TRBJ2-3	TRBD1	NA	TRBV28	TGTGCCAGCAGGAGGGGACAGACCACAGATACGCAGTATTTT	CASRRGQTTDTQYF
TRBJ2-3	NA	few	TRBV5-1	TGCGCCAGCCGCTCGTATGGGGGGCGGGAGTCGAAGGATACGCAGTATTTT	CASRSYGGRESKDTQYF
TRBJ1-5	NA	NA	TRBV2	TGTGCCAGCAATCAAGTTACCGCTCAGCCCCAGCATTTT	CASNQVTAQPQHF
TRBJ1-2	TRBD1	NA	TRBV5-5	TGTGCCAGCAGCCTCGGGGGACAGGTAGCTAACTATGGCTACACCTTC	CASSLGGQVANYGYTF
TRBJ1-4	TRBD1	NA	TRBV9	TGTGCCAGCAGCCCTGGCCAGATGGACAGGGGAGGGGAAAAACTGTTTTTT	CASSPGQMDRGGEKLFF
TRBJ2-1	TRBD1	NA	TRBV6-1	TGTGCCAGCAGTGCCCGGGACAGGTCCTACAATGAGCAGTTCTTC	CASSARDRSYNEQFF
TRBJ2-3	NA	few	TRBV5-1	TGCGCCAGCAGCTTGGCCAGACTAGGGGATACGCAGTATTTT	CASSLARLGDTQYF
TRBJ2-1	TRBD2	few	TRBV20-1	TGCAGTGCTAGAGGGACTAGCGGGAGGGGTCGCGATGAGCAGTTCTTC	CSARGTSGRGRDEQFF
TRBJ2-1	TRBD1	few	TRBV2	TGTGCCAGCGTCGACAGGGTCGTTTACAATGAGCAGTTCTTC	CASVDRVVYNEQFF
TRBJ2-1	TRBD2	many	TRBV10-3	TGTGCCATCAGTGCCGGGACTAGCGGTCCCGATTACAATGAGCAGTTCTTC	CAISAGTSGPDYNEQFF
TRBJ2-1	TRBD2	NA	TRBV28	TGTGCCAGCAGTAAAAGGACTAGCGGGGGCACCTACAATGAGCAGTTCTTC	CASSKRTSGGTYNEQFF
TRBJ2-5	TRBD2	few	TRBV6-5	TGTGCCAGCAGTTACTCGTTCCTAGCGGAACAAGAGACCCAGTACTTC	CASSYSFLAEQETQYF
TRBJ2-1	NA	many	TRBV5-1	TGCGCCAGCAGCCCTTCCGGTGGGGGTACCTACAATGAGCAGTTCTTC	CASSPSGGGTYNEQFF
TRBJ2-7	TRBD2	NA	TRBV12-3/TRBV12-4	TGTGCCAGCAGTTCGACGGGAGGTGGGGAGCAGTACTTC	CASSSTGGGEQYF
TRBJ2-3	NA	few	TRBV5-1	TGCGCCAGCAGCTTGGGGGGGAGCTCAGATACGCAGTATTTT	CASSLGGSSDTQYF